A single sample is the source of the 4 T cell receptor beta chains below, sequenced in a study of blood T cell repertoires in COVID-19. Assay used: immunoSEQ multiplex PCR; TCRdb lists only in-frame clones, some missing. The sample includes 300,000 to 350,000 clones, approximately 91% seen only once; the top ten take about 4%. Specimen: PBMCs or T cells enriched from blood (not recorded which). The source is a woman aged 25 to 39 who had been exposed to COVID-19.

The rearrangement links TRBV27 to TRBJ2-2; TRBD1 matches at 7 bases. Germline-derived CDR1 and CDR2 are MNHEY and SMNVEV (reference sequence). The CDR3 sequence is 14 residues long. Losses at the gene ends were 10 bases for V and 1 base for J; bases not matched to a gene: 6. The CDR3 nucleotides read TGTGCCACCACGGACAGGAAGAACACCGGGGAGCTGTTTTTT. It is translated as CATTDRKNTGELFF.

The gene calls are TRBV5-8 and TRBJ2-7; D is possibly TRBD2 (6 bases). Deletions cut 4 bases from V and 4 bases from J, with 18 bases between. CDR3 length equals 15 residues. CDR1 and CDR2 from the germline V gene are SGHTS and YDEGEE. CDR3 sequence (DNA): TGTGCCAGCAGCGGCGGGGCGGTCGAAGGGTACGAGCAGTACTTC. This codes for CASSGGAVEGYEQYF.

V gene TRBV11-2 combines with J gene TRBJ1-1; D ambiguous. Trimming took 0 bases from V and 4 from J, leaving 6 bases between them. CDR1 and CDR2 from the germline V gene are SGHAT and FQNNGV. CDR3 length equals 13 residues. CDR3 nucleotides: TGTGCCAGCAGCTTAGACGGGAGCACTGAAGCTTTCTTT. Its translation is CASSLDGSTEAFF.

The rearrangement links TRBV2 to TRBJ2-1, with D uncertain. Trimming took off 4 bases at V and 12 bases at J, with 10 bases between the two ends. This CDR3 is built from 11 residues. Looked up from germline, CDR1 is SNHLY and CDR2 is FYNNEI. Here the CDR3 reads CASSVPVSQFF. CDR3 nucleotides: TGTGCCAGCAGTGTCCCGGTCTCGCAGTTCTTC.